The 19 T cell receptor beta chains below all came from one sample that was sequenced in a study of blood T cell repertoires in COVID-19. Measured with immunoSEQ multiplex PCR; TCRdb has only the in-frame clones, and not every one. The sample gives around 300,000 clones, approximately 92% of which show up once; 1.1% is in the top ten. The source material was PBMCs or T cells enriched from blood (not recorded which). Receptor source: a woman under 40 who had recovered from COVID-19.

This sequence joins TRBV28 and TRBJ2-1, with TRBD2 matching over 12 bases. The CDR3 covers 17 residues. With 5 bases clipped from V and 4 bases from J, the junction kept 9 bases outside the gene matches. In germline, CDR1 is MDHEN, CDR2 SYDVKM. CDR3 residues: CASSLKTSGRLYNEQFF. For the CDR3, the DNA is TGTGCCAGCAGTCTTAAAACTAGCGGGAGGCTTTACAATGAGCAGTTCTTC.

This rearrangement joins TRBV28 to TRBJ2-5, with D tentatively TRBD1 (6 bases). V was shortened by 7 bases and J by 5 bases, with 17 bases between the two germline ends. Germline values: CDR1 MDHEN, CDR2 SYDVKM. This CDR3 spans 14 amino acids. CDR3 sequence reads: CASKPQGEWETQYF. The DNA of the CDR3 is TGTGCCAGCAAACCACAGGGCGAGTGGGAGACCCAGTACTTC. The variable domain in full, completed from reference TRBV28 and TRBJ2-5, reads DVKVTQSSRYLVKRTGEKVFLECVQDMDHENMFWYRQDPGLGLRLIYFSYDVKMKEKGDIPEGYSVSREKKERFSLILESASTNQTSMYLCASKPQGEWETQYFGPGTRLLVL.

This clone came up once. The chain couples TRBV30 to TRBJ1-6; D ambiguous. CDR3 size: 13 residues. Germline lookup yields CDR1 GTSNPN and CDR2 SVGIG (reference sequence). V lost 0 bases, J lost 11 bases, and 11 bases lay in between. The CDR3 reads CAWSVSGGPPLHF. The CDR3 DNA is TGTGCCTGGAGTGTAAGTGGAGGGCCACCCCTCCACTTT.

The gene calls are TRBV7-3 and TRBJ2-2, with TRBD2 matching 14 bases. CDR3 length equals 16 residues. Germline V gene lookup returns CDR1 SGHTA and CDR2 FQGTGA. V shed 5 bases, J shed 4 bases, and the junction held 3 bases outside the gene matches. The CDR3 DNA is TGTGCCAGCAGCCAGGGACTAGCGGGAGTCACCGGGGAGCTGTTTTTT. It translates to CASSQGLAGVTGELFF.

V usage is TRBV3-1 (or the pseudogene TRBV3-2) and J usage is TRBJ2-3, with D possibly matching TRBD2 (6 bases). The CDR3 totals 16 residues. Germline-derived CDR1 and CDR2 are LGHDT and YNNKEL (reference sequence). Trimming took 0 bases from V and 2 from J, leaving 12 bases between them. The CDR3 DNA sequence: TGTGCCAGCAGCCAAGATAGCGGATCTTCCACAGATACGCAGTATTTT. It yields the protein CASSQDSGSSTDTQYF.

This clone showed up just a few times. This rearrangement joins TRBV4-3 to TRBJ1-1, with TRBD1 as a possible D gene (6 bases). The V and J ends lost 1 base and 4 bases respectively, with 13 bases between them. The CDR3 contains 15 residues. CDR1 LGHNA and CDR2 YSLEER come from the germline V gene. CDR3: CASSQVNREGTEAFF. The CDR3 nucleotides read TGCGCCAGCAGCCAAGTGAACAGGGAGGGCACTGAAGCTTTCTTT.

The chain has TRBV7-2 and TRBJ2-1, with TRBD2 matching over 10 bases. There are 16 residues in the CDR3. V was pared by 2 bases and J by 8 bases, with 9 bases of the junction left unmatched. Germline V lookup: CDR1 SGHTA, CDR2 FQGNSA. In DNA form, the CDR3 reads TGTGCCAGCAGCTTACAAGGAGCGGGAGGGCCCCATGAGCAGTTCTTC. This codes for CASSLQGAGGPHEQFF.

This chain's CDR3 is CASSLVEGNEQFF. For the CDR3, the DNA is TGTGCCAGCAGCTTAGTGGAGGGAAATGAGCAGTTCTTC. V and J are TRBV7-8 and TRBJ2-1, with D tentatively TRBD2 (6 bases). V was pared by 1 base and J by 7 bases, with 8 bases between. CDR1 is SGHVS and CDR2 is FQNEAQ in the germline V gene. The CDR3 length is 13 residues. Full variable domain (outside the CDR3, taken from reference TRBV7-8 and TRBJ2-1): GAGVSQSPRYKVAKRGQDVALRCDPISGHVSLFWYQQALGQGPEFLTYFQNEAQLDKSGLPSDRFFAERPEGSVSTLKIQRTQQEDSAVYLCASSLVEGNEQFFGPGTRLTVL.

As concerns this clone: This specimen includes other DNA sequences encoding the same CDR3. The gene calls are TRBV5-1 and TRBJ2-3; 10 bases line up with TRBD2. CDR1 SGHRS and CDR2 YFSETQ come from the germline V gene. The CDR3 is made up of 16 amino acids. V dropped 0 bases and J dropped 0; count of bases not matched to a gene: 1. The CDR3, as DNA: TGCGCCAGCAGCTTGGGGACTAGCGGTAGCACAGATACGCAGTATTTT. It translates to CASSLGTSGSTDTQYF. Filled out from reference TRBV5-1 and TRBJ2-3, the complete variable domain reads KAGVTQTPRYLIKTRGQQVTLSCSPISGHRSVSWYQQTPGQGLQFLFEYFSETQRNKGNFPGRFSGRQFSNSRSEMNVSTLELGDSALYLCASSLGTSGSTDTQYFGPGTRLTVL.

The chain links TRBV29-1 to TRBJ2-1, with 11 bases fitting TRBD1. V was clipped by 6 bases and J by 4 bases; unmatched bases: 11. Germline V lookup: CDR1 SQVTM, CDR2 ANQGSEA. This CDR3 is 16 amino acids long. CDR3 protein: CSVRVGTGGPYNEQFF. CDR3 nucleotide sequence: TGCAGCGTGAGGGTCGGGACAGGGGGTCCGTACAATGAGCAGTTCTTC.

The rearrangement links TRBV10-2 to TRBJ2-1; 10 bases agree with TRBD1. CDR3 length: 13 amino acids. The germline V gene has CDR1 WSHSY and CDR2 SAAADI. Losses at the gene ends were 4 bases for V and 7 bases for J; bases not matched to a gene: 1. The CDR3 DNA reads TGCGCCAGCAGTGGGACAGGGGGGAATGAGCAGTTCTTC. This encodes CASSGTGGNEQFF.

The sample holds one count of this clone. J is TRBJ2-3 and V is TRBV28; the D gene is possibly TRBD1 (6 bases). CDR3 length: 16 amino acids. From germline, CDR1 is MDHEN and CDR2 SYDVKM. Trimming stripped 2 bases from V and 1 base from J, with 13 bases between. The CDR3 reads CASSLEGVLGTDTQYF. The CDR3 DNA is TGTGCCAGCAGTTTAGAGGGGGTCCTGGGCACAGATACGCAGTATTTT.

The genes are TRBV7-2 and TRBJ2-1; no definite D call. CDR1 is SGHTA and CDR2 is FQGNSA in the germline V gene. This CDR3 region has 13 residues. Between the trimmed V and J ends, which lost 3 bases and 3 bases, there was a span of 6 bases. In DNA form, the CDR3 reads TGTGCCAGCAGCTTTCCCTTCTACAATGAGCAGTTCTTC. It encodes CASSFPFYNEQFF.

The chain combines TRBV30 with TRBJ2-1; 8 bases map to TRBD1. Per the germline V gene, CDR1 is GTSNPN and CDR2 is SVGIG (reference sequence). The CDR3 loop spans 15 amino acids. The V gene end was trimmed by 2 bases and the J gene end by 9 bases; junction bases not matched to a gene: 12. CDR3 amino acids: CAWSLQGAVNGEQFF. Here the CDR3 DNA reads TGTGCCTGGAGTCTCCAGGGGGCGGTAAATGGTGAGCAGTTCTTC.

V is TRBV5-1 and J is TRBJ1-2, with 10 bases aligning to TRBD1. The ends lost 2 bases at V and 2 bases at J; junction bases unmatched: 3. The CDR3 consists of 15 residues. Germline-derived CDR1 and CDR2 are SGHRS and YFSETQ. The chain's CDR3 is CASSFPDRGNYGYTF. CDR3 nucleotide sequence: TGCGCCAGCAGCTTTCCGGACAGGGGGAACTATGGCTACACCTTC.

This chain connects TRBV9 to TRBJ1-1, with D possibly matching TRBD1 (6 bases). Germline lookup yields CDR1 SGDLS and CDR2 YYNGEE. The length of the CDR3 is 15 residues. V lost 0 bases and J lost 1, with 10 bases in between. The CDR3 bases are TGTGCCAGCAGCGTAGAAGACAGGAGGAACACTGAAGCTTTCTTT. Protein: CASSVEDRRNTEAFF.

This chain joins TRBV28 and TRBJ1-2; 9 positions match TRBD1. Trimming cost V 3 bases and J 7 bases; bases outside gene matches: 9. The CDR3 is 15 amino acids. The germline V gene encodes CDR1 MDHEN and CDR2 SYDVKM. CDR3 amino acids: CASSLSGQGYVGYTF. CDR3 bases: TGTGCCAGCAGTTTGAGTGGACAGGGGTACGTTGGCTACACCTTC.

V is TRBV10-3 and J is TRBJ1-4; maybe TRBD1 (5 bases). The CDR3 spans 13 residues. Germline assignment: CDR1 ENHRY and CDR2 SYGVKD. V was pared by 11 bases and J by 10 bases, with 20 bases between. As DNA, the CDR3 is TGTGCCGTTCGGACCAGGGCGGAGGGAAAACTGTTTTTT. This gives the protein CAVRTRAEGKLFF.

J is TRBJ2-3 and V is TRBV7-6, with 13 bases that match TRBD2. Germline assignment: CDR1 SGHVS and CDR2 FNYEAQ. V gave up 5 bases and J gave up 3 bases; unmatched junction bases: 2. This CDR3 has 15 amino acids. The CDR3 DNA reads TGTGCCAGCAGCAGGACTAGCGGGAGTACAGATACGCAGTATTTT. Its protein product is CASSRTSGSTDTQYF.